This entry lists 26 T cell receptor beta chains sequenced from one sample in a study of blood T cells in healthy people across ages. The use of a sample-barcoded 5' primer and a J-beta primer mix characterized a second PCR of about 7 to 12 cycles. TCRdb used MiXCR to reprocess the 5' RACE reads, holding one entry per CDR3 protein. The table shows some 760,000 distinct CDR3 sequences, with around 25% occurring only once. The sample was also reused in another study, on T cells of mothers and their children.

The specimen sequenced was blood. These receptors all stem from a boy aged 10-17 years in good health.

The table lists this clonotype with a few counts. The chain uses TRBV29-1 and TRBJ2-7; D unclear. Germline CDR1 and CDR2: SQVTM and ANQGSEA. CDR3 length: 13 amino acids. Trimming stripped 0 bases from V and 1 base from J, with 7 bases between. The CDR3 bases are TGCAGCGTTGAAGATTCATGGTCCTACGAGCAGTACTTC. This codes for CSVEDSWSYEQYF.

V and J are TRBV30 and TRBJ2-6, with D perhaps assigned TRBD1 or TRBD2 (5 bases each). Germline loops: CDR1 GTSNPN, CDR2 SVGIG (reference sequence). Trimming stripped 5 bases from V and 4 bases from J, with 6 bases between. The CDR3 runs 12 residues. The CDR3 protein is CAWEGGANVLTF. CDR3 nucleotide sequence: TGTGCCTGGGAGGGGGGGGCCAACGTCCTGACTTTC.

V is TRBV20-1 and J is TRBJ2-5; D uncertain. Near its end, the DNA agrees better with TRBJ2-7, so the J call may be wrong. This CDR3 spans 14 amino acids. CDR1 is DFQATT, CDR2 SNEGSKA, per germline (reference sequence). This CDR3 is CSARDPSSSYEQYF. CDR3 bases: TGCAGTGCTAGAGATCCCAGTTCCTCCTACGAGCAGTACTTC.

CDR3 sequence: CASSPTGDDTGELFF. CDR3 nucleotide sequence: TGTGCCAGCAGCCCGACAGGGGATGACACCGGGGAGCTGTTTTTT. This chain joins TRBV9 and TRBJ2-2; 8 bases agree with TRBD1. The CDR3 extends over 15 amino acids. The junction had 5 bases not matched to a gene; V was cut back by 4 bases and J by 3 bases. Germline V CDR1 and CDR2: SGDLS, YYNGEE. Full variable domain (outside the CDR3, taken from reference TRBV9 and TRBJ2-2): DSGVTQTPKHLITATGQRVTLRCSPRSGDLSVYWYQQSLDQGLQFLIQYYNGEERAKGNILERFSAQQFPDLHSELNLSSLELGDSALYFCASSPTGDDTGELFFGEGSRLTVL.

The rearrangement uses TRBV19 and TRBJ1-5; 8 positions agree with TRBD1. The CDR3 runs to 15 residues. V shed 3 bases and J 3 bases; nucleotides not matched to a gene: 4. Germline values: CDR1 LNHDA, CDR2 SQIVND (reference sequence). The CDR3 here is CASSMGTGYNQPQHF. CDR3 sequence (DNA): TGTGCCAGTAGTATGGGGACAGGTTACAATCAGCCCCAGCATTTT.

This clonotype was seen a handful of times. The genes are TRBV12-3 or TRBV12-4 and TRBJ1-5, with a tentative D call TRBD1 (5 bases). The ends were cut back, 5 bases at V and 5 bases at J, with 13 bases in the middle. This CDR3 contains 14 residues. CDR3 protein: CASSRGGPDQPQHF. CDR3 in DNA: TGTGCCAGCAGTAGGGGAGGACCAGATCAGCCCCAGCATTTT.

This chain connects TRBV6-1 to TRBJ1-5, with a tentative D call TRBD1 (5 bases). Between the trimmed V and J ends, which lost 7 bases and 1 base, there was a span of 20 bases. The CDR3 is 17 residues long. Germline V gene sequence: CDR1 MNHNS, CDR2 SASEGT. CDR3 region: CASTKEGWGRSNQPQHF. As DNA, the CDR3 is TGTGCCAGCACAAAGGAGGGTTGGGGGAGAAGCAATCAGCCCCAGCATTTT.

The chain combines TRBV20-1 with TRBJ2-5; no firm D call. The J call may be incorrect, as the DNA end agrees better with TRBJ2-7. Germline V gene data show CDR1 as DFQATT and CDR2 as SNEGSKA (reference sequence). The CDR3 sequence is 12 residues long. CDR3 nucleotides: TGCAGTGCTAGGGACGAGTTCTACGAGCAGTACTTC. This codes for CSARDEFYEQYF.

This clonotype was detected a few times. The DNA for the CDR3 is TGTGCCACCAGCAGAGACCGGGACTCTCTTTACAATGAGCAGTTCTTC. This translates into CATSRDRDSLYNEQFF. This chain uses TRBV15 with TRBJ2-1, with a weak D call TRBD2 (6 bases). Germline loops: CDR1 LNHNV, CDR2 YYDKDF (reference sequence). CDR3 length equals 16 residues. Trimming left V 0 bases short and J 4 bases short, with 13 bases between.

This clonotype was detected only a few times. This rearrangement joins TRBV20-1 to TRBJ2-5; D is unresolved. Germline assignment: CDR1 DFQATT and CDR2 SNEGSKA (reference sequence). The CDR3 spans 14 residues. The V and J ends lost 3 bases and 5 bases respectively, with 16 bases between them. The CDR3 loop reads CSARFGPGSETQYF. CDR3 sequence (DNA): TGCAGTGCTAGGTTCGGCCCTGGATCTGAGACCCAGTACTTC.

The genes are TRBV6-5 and TRBJ2-7; D may correspond to TRBD1 or TRBD2 (6 bases each). CDR3 length equals 15 residues. The V gene lost 6 bases and the J gene lost 3 bases, with 18 bases spanning the gap. CDR1 and CDR2 from the germline V gene are MNHEY and SVGAGI. CDR3 nucleotide sequence: TGTGCCAGCAGCCGACTAGGGGGGAGCCACTACGAGCAGTACTTC. Translation gives CASSRLGGSHYEQYF.

This clonotype showed up just a few times. The chain joins TRBV4-3 to TRBJ2-5; D might be TRBD1 (5 bases). The DNA matches TRBJ2-7 better at its end, which makes the J call doubtful. The CDR3 is 16 residues long. Per the germline V gene, CDR1 is LGHNA and CDR2 is YSLEER. The CDR3 DNA reads as TGCGCCAGCAGCCAAGTAGGGGTCAGCTTCGGCTTCGAGCAGTACTTC. It yields the protein CASSQVGVSFGFEQYF.

The chain employs TRBV4-3 and TRBJ2-1; 8 nucleotides align to TRBD2. CDR1 is LGHNA and CDR2 is YSLEER in the germline V gene. The CDR3 has 17 residues. Unmatched junction bases numbered 16, after V lost 4 bases and J lost 8 bases. The CDR3 DNA reads as TGCGCCAGCAGCCTCAGAGCGGGAGAGAATCTTATCGATGAGCAGTTCTTC. Encoded protein: CASSLRAGENLIDEQFF.

This sequence joins TRBV4-2 and TRBJ2-1; 7 bases agree with TRBD2. V trimming: 3 bases; J trimming: 7 bases; junction bases outside the gene matches: 6. The CDR3 covers 14 residues. CDR1 is LGHNA, CDR2 YNFKEQ, per germline. CDR3 sequence (DNA): TGTGCCAGCAGCCATGTAGCGGGCGAAAATGAGCAGTTCTTC. As protein: CASSHVAGENEQFF.

This clonotype was detected a few times. CDR3 sequence reads: CASSQYNSPSEQYF. The CDR3 nucleotides read TGTGCCAGCAGCCAATACAACAGTCCCTCCGAGCAGTACTTC. The chain employs TRBV3-1 and TRBJ2-5, with no clear D. The DNA end favors TRBJ2-7, so the J call may be wrong. Looked up from germline, CDR1 is LGHDT and CDR2 is YNNKEL (reference sequence). CDR3 length: 14 residues.

The gene calls are TRBV28 and TRBJ2-6; D is possibly TRBD1 (6 bases). V lost 8 bases and J 0 bases, leaving 14 bases between the germline ends. The CDR3 runs to 16 residues. Germline CDR1 reads MDHEN; CDR2 reads SYDVKM. Written as DNA, the CDR3 is TGTGCCAGCGCCGGGACACCAAGCTCTGGGGCCAACGTCCTGACTTTC. It encodes CASAGTPSSGANVLTF. Filled out from reference TRBV28 and TRBJ2-6, the complete variable domain reads DVKVTQSSRYLVKRTGEKVFLECVQDMDHENMFWYRQDPGLGLRLIYFSYDVKMKEKGDIPEGYSVSREKKERFSLILESASTNQTSMYLCASAGTPSSGANVLTFGAGSRLTVL.

Worth noting for this clonotype: A junction end diverges from the germline sequence, so it may reflect a read error. This chain links TRBV4-3 with TRBJ2-5; 7 nucleotides match TRBD2. Germline CDR1 and CDR2: LGHNA and YSLEER. CDR3 length equals 17 residues. As DNA, the CDR3 is TGCACCAGCAGCCAAGATCACGGTGCGGGGGACGGAGAGACCCAGTACTTC. It codes for CTSSQDHGAGDGETQYF.

The rearrangement links TRBV12-3 or TRBV12-4 to TRBJ2-5, with D possibly matching TRBD2 (6 bases). The J call may be in error: the DNA end matches TRBJ2-7 better. The CDR3 runs 15 residues. CDR3 loop: CASSFSAGNPYEQYF. DNA for the CDR3: TGTGCCAGCAGTTTCTCCGCGGGAAATCCTTACGAGCAGTACTTC.

In this sample, this clonotype turned up a few times. The chain is built from TRBV29-1 and TRBJ1-2; D remains unclear. The CDR3 has 11 residues. Trimming removed 5 bases at V and 8 bases at J, with 12 bases between. CDR1 and CDR2 from the germline V gene are SQVTM and ANQGSEA. In DNA form, the CDR3 reads TGCAGCGTTTCCGACGGAGGCGGCTACACCTTC. The encoded protein is CSVSDGGGYTF.

The rearrangement links TRBV6-5 to TRBJ1-1; D ambiguous. The ends were cut back, 4 bases at V and 0 bases at J, with 12 bases in the middle. Per the germline V gene, CDR1 is MNHEY and CDR2 is SVGAGI. CDR3 size: 15 residues. CDR3: CASSSRGKVNTEAFF. CDR3 bases: TGTGCCAGCAGTTCACGAGGAAAGGTGAACACTGAAGCTTTCTTT.

CDR3 sequence reads: CSVGSGSNQPQHF. CDR3 sequence (DNA): TGCAGCGTAGGGTCGGGTAGCAATCAGCCCCAGCATTTT. J is TRBJ1-5 and V is TRBV29-1; D gene ambiguous. The CDR3 has 13 residues. CDR1 is SQVTM, CDR2 ANQGSEA, per germline. V lost 6 bases and J lost 0, with 9 bases in between.

This clonotype was observed a handful of times. The V and J genes are TRBV13 and TRBJ2-5; TRBD2 matches 7 bases. The J call is doubtful: the DNA matches TRBJ2-7 better. The germline CDR1 and CDR2 sequences are PRHDT and FYEKMQ (reference sequence). The CDR3 loop spans 13 amino acids. The CDR3: CAGDQTSCHEQYF. DNA for the CDR3: TGTGCCGGGGACCAGACTAGCTGCCACGAGCAGTACTTC.

This clonotype was seen a few times. The chain joins TRBV5-1 to TRBJ2-5; maybe TRBD1 (6 bases). The DNA end favors TRBJ2-7, so the J call may be wrong. The CDR3 totals 13 residues. Germline values: CDR1 SGHRS, CDR2 YFSETQ. The CDR3 DNA reads as TGCGCCAGCAGCCGACAACAGGGCTACGAGCAGTACTTC. Protein sequence: CASSRQQGYEQYF.

The chain uses TRBV5-1 and TRBJ2-3, with D unresolved. The CDR3 is 14 amino acids. V was clipped by 1 base and J by 5 bases, with 11 bases between them. CDR1 SGHRS and CDR2 YFSETQ come from the germline V gene. CDR3 nucleotide sequence: TGCGCCAGCAGCTTGCGCGACGACGGAGATACGCAGTATTTT. This translates into CASSLRDDGDTQYF.

This clonotype was seen more than once but under ten times. The chain combines TRBV29-1 with TRBJ1-2; TRBD1 is a possible D gene (6 bases). The V gene lost 5 bases and the J gene lost 9 bases, with 13 bases spanning the gap. CDR3 length equals 11 residues. Germline lookup yields CDR1 SQVTM and CDR2 ANQGSEA. The CDR3 loop is CSVYREGSYTF. CDR3 sequence (DNA): TGCAGCGTTTACAGGGAGGGGAGCTACACCTTC.

This chain links TRBV5-5 with TRBJ1-4; D not resolved. The CDR3 is made up of 14 amino acids. The germline V and J ends were trimmed by 0 bases and 8 bases, with 11 bases remaining between them. Germline V gene lookup returns CDR1 SGHKS and CDR2 YYEKEE (reference sequence). CDR3 bases: TGTGCCAGCAGCTTGGCCAGCAGTGGGGAAAAACTGTTTTTT. Its protein is CASSLASSGEKLFF.